The 28 T cell receptor beta chains presented below share a single source sample, sequenced in a study of beta chain features in type 1 diabetes. All of the isolated RNA was reverse transcribed, so expressed TCRB transcripts were sequenced. Profiled with immunoSEQ multiplex PCR; TCRdb holds only in-frame clones, not every one. The repertoire holds some 410,000 clones, with over 10% as singletons. Material for sequencing was naive CD4+ T cells from blood. These receptors originate from a woman aged 18-29 years in good health.

V gene TRBV29-1 combines with J gene TRBJ2-1; TRBD1 aligns across 8 bases. Germline values: CDR1 SQVTM, CDR2 ANQGSEA. The V gene end was trimmed by 7 bases and the J gene end by 8 bases; junction bases not matched to a gene: 7. This CDR3 contains 12 residues. The CDR3 nucleotides read TGCAGCGCAAACAGGGGGGCGTATGAGCAGTTCTTC. It encodes CSANRGAYEQFF.

This clone showed up just a few times. The V call is TRBV29-1, the J call TRBJ2-1, with 11 bases fitting TRBD2. Germline V gives CDR1 SQVTM, CDR2 ANQGSEA. V shed 5 bases, J shed 3 bases, and the junction held 6 bases outside the gene matches. The CDR3 has 15 residues. The CDR3 DNA is TGCAGCGTTCACTCCGGGACTAGCGGCTACAATGAGCAGTTCTTC. This codes for CSVHSGTSGYNEQFF.

The chain joins TRBV7-2 to TRBJ2-7; weak D call: TRBD2 (5 bases). Trimming shortened V by 5 bases and J by 0 bases, and 11 bases separated the two germline ends. The CDR3 is made up of 14 amino acids. From germline, CDR1 is SGHTA and CDR2 FQGNSA. CDR3 amino acids: CASSQRSSSYEQYF. DNA of the CDR3: TGTGCCAGCAGCCAGCGGAGCAGCTCCTACGAGCAGTACTTC.

As for this clone: Other DNA sequences from this sample encode an identical CDR3 as well. This chain joins TRBV9 and TRBJ1-5; D remains ambiguous. The CDR3 is 14 amino acids. Deletions cut 0 bases from V and 3 bases from J, with 7 bases between. CDR1 and CDR2 (germline): SGDLS, YYNGEE. CDR3 loop: CASSVGGNNQPQHF. The CDR3, as DNA: TGTGCCAGCAGCGTAGGAGGGAACAATCAGCCCCAGCATTTT.

The chain couples TRBV7-2 to TRBJ2-3, with a tentative D call TRBD1 (6 bases). The V and J ends lost 6 bases and 2 bases respectively, with 15 bases between them. The CDR3 length is 15 residues. Germline V lookup: CDR1 SGHTA, CDR2 FQGNSA. This CDR3 is CASSSQGLDTDTQYF. DNA of the CDR3: TGTGCCAGCAGTTCACAGGGTTTAGACACAGATACGCAGTATTTT.

The V and J genes are TRBV6-5 and TRBJ2-1; no clear D. This CDR3 is 16 amino acids long. V lost 1 base and J 7 bases, leaving 17 bases between the germline ends. The germline V gene encodes CDR1 MNHEY and CDR2 SVGAGI. CDR3 loop: CASSYFGLAMGNEQFF. The CDR3 nucleotides read TGTGCCAGCAGTTACTTCGGGTTGGCAATGGGAAATGAGCAGTTCTTC.

The CDR3 coding sequence is TGTGCCTGGATACCGACCACTAATGAAAAACTGTTTTTT. Residues: CAWIPTTNEKLFF. This chain connects TRBV30 to TRBJ1-4; D is ambiguous. Trimming stripped 4 bases from V and 2 bases from J, with 8 bases between. Germline CDR1 is GTSNPN and CDR2 is SVGIG (reference sequence). The CDR3 covers 13 residues.

Concerning this clone itself: This sample also contains other DNA sequences that code for the same CDR3. This chain uses TRBV27 with TRBJ1-1; D gene uncertain. Germline CDR1 reads MNHEY; CDR2 reads SMNVEV (reference sequence). Trimming removed 6 bases from V and 1 base from J, with 3 bases in between. The CDR3 is 11 residues long. CDR3 coding DNA: TGTGCCAGCAGGCGGAACACTGAAGCTTTCTTT. It is translated as CASRRNTEAFF.

The table lists this clone with a few counts. The V call is TRBV28, the J call TRBJ2-5; 8 nucleotides match TRBD1. Losses at the gene ends were 8 bases for V and 3 bases for J; bases not matched to a gene: 14. Per germline, CDR1 MDHEN and CDR2 SYDVKM. This CDR3 has 16 residues. In DNA, the CDR3 is TGTGCCAGCCTGACCCCTCCCGGACAGGGAAAAGAGACCCAGTACTTC. Translated: CASLTPPGQGKETQYF.

In its sample, this clone was seen a few times. The CDR3 DNA reads as TGTGCCAGCAGCGTAGATCTTAAAGAGACCCAGTACTTC. Protein product: CASSVDLKETQYF. The gene calls are TRBV9 and TRBJ2-5; no clear D. The CDR3 has 13 amino acids. Germline V gene lookup returns CDR1 SGDLS and CDR2 YYNGEE. The ends were cut back, 0 bases at V and 3 bases at J, with 6 bases in the middle.

The table lists this clone with a few counts. The CDR3 DNA sequence: TGTGCCAGCAGCCAGCCGGGACAGGGTAATGGCTACACCTTC. It translates to CASSQPGQGNGYTF. The chain uses TRBV4-2 and TRBJ1-2; 9 nucleotides agree with TRBD1. CDR1 and CDR2 from the germline V gene are LGHNA and YNFKEQ. The CDR3 totals 14 residues. Trimming cost V 3 bases and J 6 bases; bases outside gene matches: 5.

The chain carries TRBV4-3 and TRBJ2-3; TRBD2 agrees at 8 bases. From germline, CDR1 is LGHNA and CDR2 YSLEER. Losses at the gene ends were 0 bases for V and 1 base for J; bases not matched to a gene: 3. The CDR3 runs 16 residues. Written as DNA, the CDR3 is TGCGCCAGCAGCCAAGAATGGCGGGGGGGCACAGATACGCAGTATTTT. Residues: CASSQEWRGGTDTQYF.

The sample holds a few counts of this clone. The rearrangement uses TRBV4-1 and TRBJ2-3; D is possibly TRBD2 (5 bases). Germline assignment: CDR1 MGHRA and CDR2 YSYEKL. Trimming removed 4 bases from V and 6 bases from J, with 17 bases in between. This CDR3 has 15 residues. The CDR3 DNA is TGCGCCAGCAGCCCACCTAGCCTTGGCTCTGATACGCAGTATTTT. Encoded protein: CASSPPSLGSDTQYF.

This clone was seen a few times. The genes are TRBV28 and TRBJ2-2; no clear D gene. Germline assignment: CDR1 MDHEN and CDR2 SYDVKM. There are 11 residues in the CDR3. V lost 6 bases, J lost 3 bases, and 2 bases lay in between. The CDR3 here is CASRHTGELFF. DNA for the CDR3: TGTGCCAGCAGGCACACCGGGGAGCTGTTTTTT.

To note about this clone: Additional DNA sequences in this sample encode the identical CDR3. The chain is built from TRBV20-1 and TRBJ1-2; D is ambiguous. Trimming pared 3 bases from V and 5 bases from J, leaving 4 bases between. CDR3 length equals 10 residues. The V gene's germline CDR1 is DFQATT and CDR2 SNEGSKA (reference sequence). CDR3 in amino acids: CSARNYGYTF. In DNA form, the CDR3 reads TGCAGTGCTAGGAATTATGGCTACACCTTC.

This clone has a handful of counts. The chain is built from TRBV9 and TRBJ1-3; TRBD1 is a possible D gene (5 bases). This CDR3 comprises 16 residues. Between the trimmed V and J ends, which lost 4 bases and 0 bases, there was a span of 14 bases. Per germline, CDR1 SGDLS and CDR2 YYNGEE. The CDR3 loop is CASSTGGASSGNTIYF. CDR3 nucleotides: TGTGCCAGCAGCACCGGTGGGGCCAGCTCTGGAAACACCATATATTTT.

This clone was seen at least ten times. The chain is built from TRBV28 and TRBJ2-5; the D gene could be TRBD1 or TRBD2 (5 bases each). The length of the CDR3 is 14 residues. CDR1 and CDR2 (germline): MDHEN, SYDVKM. Deletions cut 7 bases from V and 2 bases from J, with 14 bases between. The CDR3 is CASNGHGAQETQYF. The CDR3 DNA follows: TGTGCCAGCAATGGACACGGGGCACAAGAGACCCAGTACTTC. Complete variable domain (other parts from reference TRBV28 and TRBJ2-5): DVKVTQSSRYLVKRTGEKVFLECVQDMDHENMFWYRQDPGLGLRLIYFSYDVKMKEKGDIPEGYSVSREKKERFSLILESASTNQTSMYLCASNGHGAQETQYFGPGTRLLVL.

In this sample, this clone turned up a few times. This chain connects TRBV7-2 to TRBJ2-3; 9 bases are a match to TRBD1. V lost 6 bases, J lost 8 bases, and 12 bases stayed unmatched. The CDR3 has 15 amino acids. Germline CDR1 SGHTA, CDR2 FQGNSA. CDR3 amino acids: CASSLQTTGQGTQYF. The CDR3 bases are TGTGCCAGCAGTCTCCAAACGACGGGACAGGGTACGCAGTATTTT.

This clone was picked up a small number of times. The V call is TRBV25-1, the J call TRBJ2-2; D is ambiguous. Germline V CDR1 and CDR2: MGHDK, SYGVNS. The CDR3 runs 14 residues. V was pared by 3 bases and J by 0 bases, with 5 bases between. Written as DNA, the CDR3 is TGTGCCAGCAGTGAGCCTCCGAACACCGGGGAGCTGTTTTTT. It encodes CASSEPPNTGELFF.

The chain uses TRBV7-2 and TRBJ2-5, with D maybe TRBD2 (5 bases). V was clipped by 6 bases and J by 5 bases, with 10 bases between them. CDR1 and CDR2 (germline): SGHTA, FQGNSA. CDR3 length: 12 amino acids. In DNA form, the CDR3 reads TGTGCCAGCAGTTACGCTAGCGAGACCCAGTACTTC. This sequence encodes CASSYASETQYF.

The chain recombines TRBV7-9 with TRBJ2-7; no firm D call. The CDR3 sequence is 14 residues long. Germline V gene data show CDR1 as SEHNR and CDR2 as FQNEAQ (reference sequence). Trimming shortened V by 4 bases and J by 4 bases, and 14 bases separated the two germline ends. CDR3 sequence (DNA): TGTGCCAGCAGCTCCTTGGGGTGGCTTTACGAGCAGTACTTC. Translation gives CASSSLGWLYEQYF.

This clone was observed a handful of times. J is TRBJ1-5 and V is TRBV30; possible D gene TRBD1, 5 bases. CDR1 and CDR2 (germline): GTSNPN, SVGIG (reference sequence). The CDR3 is made up of 12 amino acids. The germline V and J ends were trimmed by 8 bases and 4 bases, with 12 bases remaining between them. The CDR3 DNA is TGTGCCACAGAGGGGAGGAATCAGCCCCAGCATTTT. Amino acid sequence: CATEGRNQPQHF.

The V and J genes are TRBV4-1 and TRBJ2-7; 8 nucleotides agree with TRBD2. The V gene end was trimmed by 6 bases and the J gene end by 1 base; junction bases not matched to a gene: 5. Germline V gives CDR1 MGHRA, CDR2 YSYEKL. The CDR3 spans 14 residues. The CDR3: CASSQRESSYEQYF. CDR3 nucleotides: TGCGCCAGCAGTCAGCGGGAGTCATCCTACGAGCAGTACTTC.

This clone has a handful of counts. The rearrangement uses TRBV7-2 and TRBJ1-2; no definite D call. CDR3 length: 14 residues. V was cut by 1 base and J by 2 bases, with 8 bases left in between. In germline, CDR1 is SGHTA, CDR2 FQGNSA. CDR3 sequence (DNA): TGTGCCAGCAGCTTAGAAGCACAGAACTATGGCTACACCTTC. Its protein product is CASSLEAQNYGYTF. The entire variable domain, with the rest obtained from reference TRBV7-2 and TRBJ1-2, is as follows: GAGVSQSPSNKVTEKGKDVELRCDPISGHTALYWYRQSLGQGLEFLIYFQGNSAPDKSGLPSDRFSAERTGGSVSTLTIQRTQQEDSAVYLCASSLEAQNYGYTFGSGTRLTVV.

The J gene is TRBJ2-3, the V gene TRBV7-2; TRBD2 is a possible D gene (7 bases). The V end lost 1 base, the J end lost 7 bases, and 15 bases lay between the germline ends. Germline V gene data show CDR1 as SGHTA and CDR2 as FQGNSA. CDR3 length: 15 residues. CDR3 in DNA: TGTGCCAGCAGCTTAGAGGCGGGGGCCGGGAATACGCAGTATTTT. Its protein is CASSLEAGAGNTQYF. Complete variable domain (other parts from reference TRBV7-2 and TRBJ2-3): GAGVSQSPSNKVTEKGKDVELRCDPISGHTALYWYRQSLGQGLEFLIYFQGNSAPDKSGLPSDRFSAERTGGSVSTLTIQRTQQEDSAVYLCASSLEAGAGNTQYFGPGTRLTVL.

This clone was observed a few times. The genes are TRBV2 and TRBJ2-1, with D uncertain. There are 11 residues in the CDR3. The V and J ends lost 4 bases and 10 bases respectively, with 8 bases between them. Germline CDR1 is SNHLY and CDR2 is FYNNEI. DNA of the CDR3: TGTGCCAGCAGTGGTAGTGGGGAGCAGTTCTTC. Residues: CASSGSGEQFF. Full variable domain (remainder filled in from reference TRBV2 and TRBJ2-1): EPEVTQTPSHQVTQMGQEVILRCVPISNHLYFYWYRQILGQKVEFLVSFYNNEISEKSEIFDDQFSVERPDGSNFTLKIRSTKLEDSAMYFCASSGSGEQFFGPGTRLTVL.

This clone was seen a handful of times. The CDR3 loop reads CASSVGLENTGELFF. In DNA, the CDR3 is TGTGCCAGCAGCGTAGGACTAGAGAACACCGGGGAGCTGTTTTTT. The chain uses TRBV9 and TRBJ2-2, with a possible D match to TRBD2 (6 bases). The CDR3 runs to 15 residues. Germline CDR1 SGDLS, CDR2 YYNGEE. The V gene lost 0 bases and the J gene lost 1 base, with 7 bases spanning the gap.

This clone occurred a few times. V gene TRBV7-2 combines with J gene TRBJ2-1; D might be TRBD2 (5 bases). The V and J ends lost 5 bases and 11 bases respectively, with 22 bases between them. The CDR3 sequence is 15 residues long. Germline V gives CDR1 SGHTA, CDR2 FQGNSA. The CDR3 loop reads CASSHIYDRGNQQFF. The CDR3 DNA reads TGTGCCAGCAGCCACATTTATGATCGGGGAAATCAGCAGTTCTTC.